The rows below give T cell receptor beta chains drawn from one sample of a study of T cells in Graves' hyperthyroidism and ophthalmopathy. TCRdb re-called the multiplex PCR reads through MiXCR, storing one row per CDR3 protein. The sample lists some 600,000 distinct CDR3 sequences, approximately 15% occurring once. The sample comprised blood. Every receptor here comes from a woman between 25 and 40 years old with Graves' hyperthyroidism that later progressed to Graves' ophthalmopathy. Both conserved end residues are part of each CDR3. Each record gives: clone size, V gene, J gene, D gene, CDR3 protein, CDR3 DNA. A D gene is named only where the DNA matches it firmly. Rows give clone size only sometimes, using once, few, many, or a class for an expanded clone.

NA,TRBV6-2/TRBV6-3,TRBJ1-2,NA,CASMEGRSYGYTF,TGTGCCAGCATGGAGGGACGGTCCTATGGCTACACCTTC
many,TRBV20-1,TRBJ1-5,NA,CSASGPSYSNQPQHF,TGCAGTGCTAGCGGTCCGTCGTATAGCAATCAGCCCCAGCATTTT
many,TRBV10-3,TRBJ1-1,NA,CAISESHGEMEAFF,TGTGCCATCAGTGAGTCTCATGGGGAAATGGAAGCTTTCTTT
many,TRBV12-3/TRBV12-4,TRBJ2-3,NA,CASSFWTSTDTQYF,TGTGCCAGCAGTTTCTGGACTAGCACAGATACGCAGTATTTT
many,TRBV7-2,TRBJ2-7,NA,CASSRSTYEQYF,TGTGCCAGCAGCCGTTCCACCTACGAGCAGTACTTC
once,TRBV24-1,TRBJ1-5,TRBD1,CATGDSNQPQHF,TGTGCTACAGGGGATAGCAATCAGCCCCAGCATTTT
NA,TRBV25-1,TRBJ2-6,TRBD1,CASSEYGTGVSGANVLTF,TGTGCCAGCAGTGAATATGGGACAGGGGTCTCTGGGGCCAACGTCCTGACTTTC
NA,TRBV20-1,TRBJ2-1,TRBD2,CSAIFSGIKSYNEQFF,TGCAGTGCTATTTTTAGCGGGATTAAGTCCTACAATGAGCAGTTCTTC
NA,TRBV18,TRBJ1-5,NA,CASSSGSPVGDSNQPQHF,TGTGCCAGCTCATCAGGGTCCCCCGTGGGGGATAGCAATCAGCCCCAGCATTTT
many,TRBV27,TRBJ2-7,TRBD1,CATNRDRSSYEQYF,TGTGCCACCAACCGGGACAGGTCCTCCTACGAGCAGTACTTC
many,TRBV12-3/TRBV12-4,TRBJ2-1,NA,CASSPLRKRGNEQFF,TGTGCCAGCAGTCCCCTGAGAAAAAGAGGCAATGAGCAGTTCTTC
few,TRBV3-1,TRBJ2-7,NA,CASSQDLYARGLYEQYF,TGTGCCAGCAGCCAAGATCTTTACGCTCGAGGCCTCTACGAGCAGTACTTC
many,TRBV7-9,TRBJ2-1,TRBD1,CASSPRDRVHEQFF,TGTGCCAGCAGCCCCCGGGACAGGGTCCATGAGCAGTTCTTC
many,TRBV7-3,TRBJ1-1,NA,CASSPSGHNTEAFF,TGTGCCAGCAGCCCTTCGGGGCACAACACTGAAGCTTTCTTT
many,TRBV20-1,TRBJ1-6,NA,CSAKAGTNNSPLHF,TGCAGTGCTAAGGCCGGGACAAATAATTCACCCCTCCACTTT
NA,TRBV27,TRBJ1-5,NA,CASSLSWNQPQHF,TGTGCCAGCAGTTTATCTTGGAATCAGCCCCAGCATTTT
many,TRBV15,TRBJ1-5,TRBD1,CATSGHRGGEQPQHF,TGTGCCACCAGCGGCCACAGGGGAGGAGAACAGCCCCAGCATTTT
many,TRBV11-2,TRBJ2-2,TRBD2,CASSQRGGDTGELFF,TGTGCCAGCAGCCAACGGGGGGGGGATACCGGGGAGCTGTTTTTT
NA,TRBV5-4,TRBJ1-2,NA,CASSSLPIQGNYGYTF,TGTGCCAGCAGCTCTCTACCAATCCAGGGGAACTATGGCTACACCTTC
many,TRBV20-1,TRBJ1-1,NA,CSAIRNRLSEAFF,TGCAGTGCTATTCGTAACAGGTTATCTGAAGCTTTCTTT
NA,TRBV6-1,TRBJ2-2,TRBD2,CASSPIAGGFPGELFF,TGTGCCAGCAGTCCGATAGCGGGAGGGTTCCCCGGGGAGCTGTTTTTT
few,TRBV19,TRBJ2-2,TRBD1,CASSITGTGSTGELFF,TGTGCCAGTAGTATAACCGGGACAGGGTCCACCGGGGAGCTGTTTTTT
many,TRBV2,TRBJ1-1,NA,CASSPEQNTEAFF,TGTGCCAGCAGTCCAGAACAGAACACTGAAGCTTTCTTT
NA,TRBV6-5,TRBJ1-4,NA,CASSHETTNEKLFF,TGTGCCAGCAGTCACGAGACAACTAATGAAAAACTGTTTTTT
many,TRBV7-6,TRBJ2-6,NA,CASSYLVGANVLTF,TGTGCCAGCTCCTACCTGGTCGGGGCCAACGTCCTGACTTTC
many,TRBV28,TRBJ1-5,TRBD1,CASRKQGQLSNQPQHF,TGTGCCAGCAGGAAACAGGGGCAGTTAAGCAATCAGCCCCAGCATTTT
many,TRBV28,TRBJ2-3,TRBD1,CASSWGQGAYTQYF,TGTGCCAGCAGTTGGGGACAGGGGGCATATACGCAGTATTTT
many,TRBV4-1,TRBJ1-1,NA,CASSQVGEPYEAFF,TGCGCCAGCAGCCAAGTCGGGGAGCCCTATGAAGCTTTCTTT
many,TRBV29-1,TRBJ2-2,NA,CSVGQPPNTGELFF,TGCAGCGTCGGACAGCCCCCGAACACCGGGGAGCTGTTTTTT
many,TRBV10-3,TRBJ1-1,NA,CAIGGEGREGGAFF,TGTGCCATCGGAGGGGAGGGGCGTGAAGGGGGAGCTTTCTTT
NA,TRBV28,TRBJ2-7,NA,CASSIPTGHSYEQYF,TGTGCCAGCAGTATCCCTACAGGGCACTCCTACGAGCAGTACTTC
many,TRBV20-1,TRBJ1-1,NA,CSAREGQGWTEAFF,TGCAGTGCTAGAGAGGGTCAGGGGTGGACTGAAGCTTTCTTT
many,TRBV2,TRBJ1-4,NA,CASRGEVGNEKLFF,TGTGCCAGCAGGGGGGAGGTCGGCAATGAAAAACTGTTTTTT
few,TRBV20-1,TRBJ2-3,TRBD2,CSARGLAGYPSTDTQYF,TGCAGTGCTAGAGGACTAGCGGGGTACCCTAGCACAGATACGCAGTATTTT
many,TRBV9,TRBJ2-7,NA,CASSPEVGAAYEQYF,TGTGCCAGCAGCCCAGAGGTCGGGGCCGCCTACGAGCAGTACTTC
many,TRBV12-5,TRBJ2-3,TRBD2,CASGRGTSGDTQYF,TGTGCTAGTGGCCGAGGGACTAGCGGAGATACGCAGTATTTT
NA,TRBV2,TRBJ2-1,NA,CASTESSSYNEQFF,TGTGCCAGCACCGAATCGAGCTCCTACAATGAGCAGTTCTTC
few,TRBV5-4,TRBJ2-3,NA,CACSRGSTDTQYF,TGTGCCTGCAGCCGGGGGAGCACAGATACGCAGTATTTT
many,TRBV7-2,TRBJ2-7,NA,CASSGTGFGEQYF,TGTGCCAGCAGCGGTACAGGGTTCGGAGAGCAGTACTTC
few,TRBV7-3,TRBJ1-2,TRBD1,CASSPGTGGAYTF,TGTGCCAGCAGCCCCGGGACAGGGGGCGCTTACACCTTC
many,TRBV28,TRBJ2-3,NA,CASSSPGISGTQYF,TGTGCCAGCAGCTCTCCTGGGATTTCGGGTACGCAGTATTTT
many,TRBV2,TRBJ1-1,TRBD1,CAIQGAGAFF,TGTGCCATACAGGGGGCTGGGGCTTTCTTT
many,TRBV5-6,TRBJ2-5,NA,CASSQTGVRETQYF,TGTGCCAGCAGTCAAACGGGAGTGCGGGAGACCCAGTACTTC
many,TRBV27,TRBJ1-1,NA,CASSSQSRNTEAFF,TGTGCCAGCAGTTCGCAATCTCGGAACACTGAAGCTTTCTTT
many,TRBV28,TRBJ1-1,TRBD1,CASRNRRPGQGYLSEAFF,TGTGCCAGCAGAAACCGACGGCCGGGACAGGGGTATTTGTCTGAAGCTTTCTTT
NA,TRBV18,TRBJ1-1,TRBD1,CASSIQGESTEAFF,TGTGCCAGCTCAATACAGGGGGAGTCCACTGAAGCTTTCTTT
many,TRBV28,TRBJ1-4,TRBD1,CASESPGTGKKLFF,TGTGCCAGCGAGAGTCCTGGGACAGGGAAAAAACTGTTTTTT